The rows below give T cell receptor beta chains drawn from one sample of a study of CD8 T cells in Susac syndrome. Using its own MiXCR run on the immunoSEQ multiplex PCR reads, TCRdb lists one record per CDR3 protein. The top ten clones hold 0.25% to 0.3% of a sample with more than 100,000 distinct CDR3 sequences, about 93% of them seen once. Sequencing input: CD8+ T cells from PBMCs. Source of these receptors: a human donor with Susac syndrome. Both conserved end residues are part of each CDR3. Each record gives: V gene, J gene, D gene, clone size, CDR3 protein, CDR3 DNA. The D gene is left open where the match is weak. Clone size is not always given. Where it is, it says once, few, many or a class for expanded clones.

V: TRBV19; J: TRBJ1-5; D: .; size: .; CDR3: CASSIPQGIARPQHF; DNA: TGTGCCAGTAGTATTCCCCAGGGGATAGCACGGCCCCAGCATTTT
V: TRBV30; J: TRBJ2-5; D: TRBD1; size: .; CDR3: CAWSDRGQETQYF; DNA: TGTGCCTGGAGTGACAGGGGACAAGAGACCCAGTACTTC
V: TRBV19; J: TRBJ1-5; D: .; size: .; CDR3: CASSIGIQPQHF; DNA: TGTGCCAGTAGTATTGGGATTCAGCCCCAGCATTTT
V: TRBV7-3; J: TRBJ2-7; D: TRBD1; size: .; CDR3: CASSSGTGVNEQYF; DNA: TGTGCCAGCAGCTCCGGGACAGGGGTGAACGAGCAGTACTTC
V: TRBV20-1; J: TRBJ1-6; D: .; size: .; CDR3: CSAITGASPLHF; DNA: TGCAGTGCTATTACCGGCGCATCACCCCTCCACTTT
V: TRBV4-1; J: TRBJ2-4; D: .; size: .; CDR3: CASSPDSRTSNIQYF; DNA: TGCGCCAGCAGCCCCGACAGCCGGACTTCAAACATTCAGTACTTC
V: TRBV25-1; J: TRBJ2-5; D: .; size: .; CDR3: CASSEEGRGGETQYF; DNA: TGTGCCAGCAGTGAAGAAGGCAGGGGGGGAGAGACCCAGTACTTC
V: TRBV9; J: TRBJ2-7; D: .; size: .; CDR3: CASSESSHTYEQYF; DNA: TGTGCCAGCAGCGAGTCGAGTCATACCTACGAGCAGTACTTC
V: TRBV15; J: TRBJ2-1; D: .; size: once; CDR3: CATSGGTGVGNEQFF; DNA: TGTGCCACCTCCGGGGGTACGGGTGTTGGGAATGAGCAGTTCTTC
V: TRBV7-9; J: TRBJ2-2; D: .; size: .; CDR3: CASVSSGTDTGELFF; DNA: TGTGCCAGCGTGTCCTCTGGGACCGACACCGGGGAGCTGTTTTTT
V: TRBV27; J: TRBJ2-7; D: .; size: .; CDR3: CASSLQSTYEQYF; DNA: TGTGCCAGCAGTTTACAGAGTACCTACGAGCAGTACTTC
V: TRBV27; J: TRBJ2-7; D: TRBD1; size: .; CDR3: CASTGQYPYEQYF; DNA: TGTGCCAGCACGGGACAGTATCCCTACGAGCAGTACTTC
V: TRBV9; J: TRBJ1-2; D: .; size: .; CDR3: CASSATQGDYGYTF; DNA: TGTGCCAGCAGCGCAACTCAGGGCGACTATGGCTACACCTTC
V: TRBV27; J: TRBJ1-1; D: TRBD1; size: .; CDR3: CASSHRGQGLNTEAFF; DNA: TGTGCCAGCAGTCATAGAGGACAGGGGCTGAACACTGAAGCTTTCTTT